These 3 T cell receptor beta chains came from one sample sequenced in a study of tumor-infiltrating lymphocytes in primary liver carcinoma. The template, roughly 0.45 ug total RNA, yielded TCR beta cDNA made with a constant-region primer. Modified slightly, ARM-PCR produced TCR beta libraries over three nested multiplex PCR rounds. Each of the first two PCR rounds ran roughly 9 cycles with TRBV1-TRBV30 forward and C-beta reverse primers. MiXCR, applied by TCRdb to the multiplex PCR reads, yields one record per CDR3 protein. The repertoire holds about 64,000 distinct CDR3 sequences, with roughly two thirds as singletons. The source material, roughly 18-30 mg of unsorted bulk tissue, was used to co-extract RNA and DNA. Material: liver tumor tissue from sampling region 4. Subset here: tumor region T4, right-lateral pole. All receptors derive from a man aged 35 to 55 with primary liver carcinoma and hepatitis B virus infection.

Comment on this clonotype: Possible read error: a much larger clone is one base away. This chain connects TRBV29-1 to TRBJ2-5; either TRBD1 or TRBD2 may supply D (5 bases each). V was pared by 3 bases and J by 1 base, with 15 bases between. The CDR3 totals 15 residues. Germline CDR1 reads SQVTM; CDR2 reads ANQGSEA. CDR3 in amino acids: CSVEGPWRLQETQYF. The DNA for the CDR3 is TGCAGCGTTGAGGGACCCTGGAGGCTCCAAGAGACCCAGTACTTC.

With respect to this clonotype: One end of the junction varies from germline; a read error may be responsible. The chain joins TRBV7-9 to TRBJ2-1; D may be TRBD1 or TRBD2 (5 bases each). CDR3 length: 14 residues. Germline V gives CDR1 SEHNR, CDR2 FQNEAQ (reference sequence). CDR3 DNA sequence: TGTGCCTGCAGCGCGAGACGGGGCCACAATAAGCAGTTCTTC. This translates into CACSARRGHNKQFF.

At least ten counts were recorded for this clonotype. The genes are TRBV11-2 and TRBJ2-5, with D possibly matching TRBD1 (5 bases). The V end was cut by 7 bases, the J end by 5 bases, with 29 bases between. Germline V gene sequence: CDR1 SGHAT, CDR2 FQNNGV. The CDR3 has 18 residues. In DNA, the CDR3 is TGTGCCAGCAACCGTAGCTCAATCCAGGGTACTGGGCGGGAGACCCAGTACTTC. It is translated as CASNRSSIQGTGRETQYF.